The rows below give T cell receptor beta chains drawn from one sample of a study of regulatory T cells in long-lasting Graves disease. TCRdb re-called the multiplex PCR reads through MiXCR, storing one row per CDR3 protein. The sample lists 360,000 or so distinct CDR3 sequences, 16% occurring once. The same sample was also studied in work on T cells in Graves' hyperthyroidism and ophthalmopathy.

The sample in question was peripheral blood mononuclear cells (PBMCs), obtained at new diagnosis, from a patient treated with antithyroid drugs. The receptors originated from a man between 35 and 55 years old with Graves disease. CDR3s include the opening cysteine and the closing phenylalanine or tryptophan. The order of the fields is CDR3 length, clone size, V gene, CDR3 protein. Not all rows give a size; the values are once, few, many and, for expanded clones, a class.

13	many	TRBV20-1	CSARDRVGEKLFF
15	many	TRBV5-1	CASSPEGDSPDTQYF
15	few	TRBV5-4	CASSLGAIKNTEAFF
14	many	TRBV20-1	CSAVTANTQETQYF
13	many	TRBV12-3/TRBV12-4	CASRAPVPDTQYF
13	NA	TRBV5-1	CASEPDRAAGYTF
14	NA	TRBV5-6	CASSSLDRTSGAFF
14	many	TRBV6-2/TRBV6-3	CASRLSQGNTEAFF
12	many	TRBV18	CASSPLQETQYF
16	many	TRBV5-6	CASSYEVAPNNSPLHF
15	many	TRBV9	CASSGWDSLSGELFF
13	NA	TRBV5-1	CASSLVGKVEAFF
14	many	TRBV28	CASIPGQGIGEQYF
15	once	TRBV7-9	CASAKHQTSGDEQYF
18	many	TRBV20-1	CSARVPGTGVSGNSPLHF
14	NA	TRBV7-3	CASSLTDRAGIQYF
14	many	TRBV10-3	CAISSSDWQETQYF
15	NA	TRBV5-1	CASSLTGQVNNEQFF
13	many	TRBV29-1	CSAVTRGYIEQYF
16	many	TRBV7-9	CASSYRRGPSTDTQYF
16	many	TRBV7-3	CASSLNGGQISGEQFF
14	many	TRBV7-9	CASSLQGAGYEQYF
15	many	TRBV7-9	CASSHGGPAKNIQYF